These T cell receptor beta chains were read from a single sample in a study of T cells in Graves' hyperthyroidism and ophthalmopathy. Using its own MiXCR run on the multiplex PCR reads, TCRdb lists one record per CDR3 protein. Of about 350,000 distinct CDR3 sequences in the sample, 15% to 20% were seen once. Sequencing was carried out using blood. These receptors all stem from a woman in her 40s with Graves' ophthalmopathy. Each CDR3 is given without its conserved first and last residue. The D gene is left open where the match is weak.

d_call j_call v_call cdr3_aa
TRBD1 TRBJ1-1 TRBV6-5 ASSTHRGGKAF
. TRBJ1-2 TRBV12-3/TRBV12-4 ASKVRYGYT
TRBD1 TRBJ2-7 TRBV10-3 AISESNLDRREQY
. TRBJ1-3 TRBV28 ASTFTLSGNTIY
. TRBJ2-5 TRBV29-1 SVDMAARGQETQY
TRBD2 TRBJ2-2 TRBV12-3/TRBV12-4 ASSLALTSGGVNTGELF
TRBD2 TRBJ2-5 TRBV12-3/TRBV12-4 ASSFGLAVQETQY
TRBD2 TRBJ2-1 TRBV7-9 ASRGGYNEQF
. TRBJ2-2 TRBV20-1 SARAVGFSRELF
. TRBJ2-7 TRBV4-1 ASSQDGLETSYEQY
TRBD1 TRBJ2-2 TRBV6-1 ASGRQGDTGELF
TRBD2 TRBJ2-5 TRBV6-2/TRBV6-3 ASSFGTSGKETQY
. TRBJ2-7 TRBV20-1 SARQEYSYEQY
. TRBJ2-7 TRBV28 ASHGAGAVYEQY
. TRBJ2-7 TRBV20-1 SASEWPHEQY
. TRBJ2-7 TRBV7-8 ASSPPRGQTYEQY
TRBD1 TRBJ1-2 TRBV7-9 ASSSVAGTAYGYT
. TRBJ2-3 TRBV7-6 ASSYGSGTDTQY
TRBD2 TRBJ2-5 TRBV10-3 AISATSGRAKWETQY
. TRBJ1-3 TRBV6-5 ASSYKGSGNTIY
. TRBJ1-2 TRBV6-5 ASSYEDPPNYGYT
. TRBJ2-7 TRBV28 ASQGNYYEQY
. TRBJ1-1 TRBV6-1 ASSQSRAANTEAF
. TRBJ1-5 TRBV30 AWREGLGQPQH
. TRBJ2-2 TRBV20-1 SASLGDTGELF
TRBD1 TRBJ1-1 TRBV19 ASSRLIGGQGRAF
. TRBJ2-5 TRBV28 ASSLAPLAVERKTQY
. TRBJ2-7 TRBV7-8 ASSLERGSEQY
TRBD2 TRBJ2-2 TRBV6-5 ASRTSGGNTGELF
TRBD1 TRBJ2-7 TRBV29-1 SVIDRGALEQY
. TRBJ1-5 TRBV27 ASSSLWVNQPQH
TRBD2 TRBJ2-5 TRBV2 ASDPGRAMETQY
TRBD1 TRBJ2-5 TRBV27 ASSSRGPGTQY
. TRBJ1-2 TRBV7-8 ASKIENYGYT
. TRBJ1-1 TRBV27 ASSRRLAGGEYTEAF
. TRBJ1-1 TRBV7-9 ASSSSRTEAF
TRBD1 TRBJ2-6 TRBV19 ASSTDRGSGANVLT
. TRBJ1-1 TRBV19 ASRNRFAEAF
. TRBJ2-5 TRBV6-5 ASSYSLARVGYQETQY
. TRBJ2-1 TRBV11-2 ASSFAEPATSEQF
. TRBJ1-1 TRBV6-5 ASSLTGLWTEAF
. TRBJ1-1 TRBV12-5 VSGLSRELNTEAF
TRBD1 TRBJ1-5 TRBV7-2 ASSLQTGNQPQH
. TRBJ1-1 TRBV6-5 ASSYHRDWGGEAF
. TRBJ2-4 TRBV7-2 ASSSAGALAKNIQY
. TRBJ1-2 TRBV6-1 ASSDGANYGYT
TRBD2 TRBJ2-2 TRBV11-2 ASSFDSGGDTGELF
TRBD2 TRBJ2-3 TRBV20-1 SARDRTSGNTDTQY
TRBD1 TRBJ1-5 TRBV6-1 ASSKRPGQGYQPQH
. TRBJ1-2 TRBV2 ASSEPRTVNYGYT
. TRBJ2-7 TRBV3-1 ASSDHPESYEQY
. TRBJ1-5 TRBV6-1 ASSLPGRRNQPQH
TRBD1 TRBJ2-7 TRBV9 ASPGTDNYEQY
. TRBJ2-7 TRBV28 ASSLSVLGGGEQY
. TRBJ2-7 TRBV20-1 SAATGPGGMLY
TRBD1 TRBJ1-1 TRBV7-8 ASSTRTGVGEAF
. TRBJ1-5 TRBV28 ASSLGAHSRPQH
. TRBJ1-2 TRBV28 ASSSGPSGYT
. TRBJ1-2 TRBV28 ASSLFRIPNYGYT